The 14 T cell receptor beta chains presented below share a single source sample, sequenced in a study of vaccination effects on CD4 cells after COVID-19. Antigens for these TCRs are unknown. Using viral peptide pools, the ViraFEST assay grew out antigen-specific CD4+ T cells prior to sequencing. With roughly nine days of culture completed, CD4+ T cells were isolated. Either the BNT162b2 or mRNA-1273 vaccine was given to participants in two doses. Measured with immunoSEQ multiplex PCR; TCRdb has only the in-frame clones, and not every one. The profile shows tens of thousands of clones, 81% of them singletons. Here the sequenced sample was CD4+ T cells from PBMCs cultured with SARS-CoV-2 spike peptides, taken after COVID-19 vaccination. Receptor source: a human donor who received a COVID-19 vaccine. Some clones in this sample may be carry-over from other donors' samples.

This clone was seen a single time. The chain recombines TRBV7-8 with TRBJ2-2, with 8 bases identical to TRBD2. CDR3 length equals 16 residues. The junction had 6 bases not matched to a gene; V was cut back by 1 base and J by 5 bases. Germline CDR1 is SGHVS and CDR2 is FQNEAQ. CDR3 sequence (DNA): TGTGCCAGCAGCTTAGTTCCAGCGGGGGTGACCGGGGAGCTGTTTTTT. It encodes CASSLVPAGVTGELFF.

The rearrangement links TRBV18 to TRBJ2-7; 10 bases are a match to TRBD1. Losses at the gene ends were 3 bases for V and 6 bases for J; bases not matched to a gene: 11. The CDR3 runs 16 residues. Germline CDR1 and CDR2: KGHSH and LQKENI. CDR3 bases: TGTGCCAGCTCACCGTCCCCCTTGACAGGGGGCATCGAGCAGTACGTC. Its protein product is CASSPSPLTGGIEQYV.

The V call is TRBV4-1, the J call TRBJ2-4; TRBD1 might be the D (6 bases). Trimming took off 3 bases at V and 1 base at J, with 16 bases between the two ends. The CDR3 length is 17 residues. Germline CDR1 MGHRA, CDR2 YSYEKL. The CDR3 loop reads CASSHITGLSAKNIQYF. The DNA of the CDR3 is TGCGCCAGCAGCCATATTACAGGGTTATCGGCCAAAAACATTCAGTACTTC.

This chain joins TRBV14 and TRBJ1-2; no firm D call. The germline CDR1 and CDR2 sequences are SGHDN and FVKESK. Trimming cost V 6 bases and J 0 bases, with 11 bases left between them. This CDR3 has 14 residues. The DNA for the CDR3 is TGTGCCAGCAGACCTATGGGGTCTAACTATGGCTACACCTTC. It yields the protein CASRPMGSNYGYTF.

CDR3 DNA: TGCGCCAGCAGCCAAGAATACCACCCGACAGGGGGCAATCAGCCCCAGCATTTT. Translated: CASSQEYHPTGGNQPQHF. The chain employs TRBV4-1 and TRBJ1-5; 8 bases align to TRBD1. V lost 0 bases to trimming and J lost 2 bases; unmatched junction nucleotides: 9. The CDR3 consists of 18 residues. Germline V gene lookup returns CDR1 MGHRA and CDR2 YSYEKL.

V gene TRBV28 combines with J gene TRBJ2-7; D is unresolved. CDR1 MDHEN and CDR2 SYDVKM come from the germline V gene. Trimming shortened V by 4 bases and J by 4 bases, and 5 bases separated the two germline ends. The CDR3 has 11 residues. The DNA of the CDR3 is TGTGCCAGCAGTTCAAATTACGAGCAGTACGTC. Translating gives CASSSNYEQYV.

The chain uses TRBV7-9 and TRBJ1-4; 7 bases are shared with TRBD1. The J segment lost 3 bases and the V segment lost 2 bases, leaving 3 bases of the junction unmatched. Germline V gene sequence: CDR1 SEHNR, CDR2 FQNEAQ (reference sequence). CDR3 length: 15 amino acids. The CDR3 DNA reads as TGTGCCAGCAGCTTAAAGACAGGGCCTAATGAAAAACTGTTTTTT. Amino acids: CASSLKTGPNEKLFF.

In its sample, this clone was seen once. The rearrangement uses TRBV5-1 and TRBJ2-2, with 11 nucleotides matching TRBD1. Germline assignment: CDR1 SGHRS and CDR2 YFSETQ. This CDR3 contains 16 residues. V shed 4 bases and J 2 bases; nucleotides not matched to a gene: 4. CDR3 in amino acids: CASSEGQGGNTGELFF. Here the CDR3 DNA reads TGCGCCAGCAGCGAGGGACAGGGGGGTAACACCGGGGAGCTGTTTTTT.

The chain is built from TRBV7-3 and TRBJ2-2; no definite D call. This CDR3 is 14 amino acids long. Germline CDR1 reads SGHTA; CDR2 reads FQGTGA. Trimming pared 4 bases from V and 0 bases from J, leaving 6 bases between. The CDR3 DNA reads TGTGCCAGCAGCTCACCCGCGAACACCGGGGAGCTGTTTTTT. It encodes CASSSPANTGELFF.

The rearrangement links TRBV14 to TRBJ2-3; D could derive from TRBD1 or TRBD2 (5 bases each). The CDR3 runs 13 residues. Looked up from germline, CDR1 is SGHDN and CDR2 is FVKESK. Between the trimmed V and J ends, which lost 2 bases and 11 bases, there was a span of 14 bases. The CDR3, as DNA: TGTGCCAGCAGCCAAAAATCCGGGACGGTGCAGTATTTT. It codes for CASSQKSGTVQYF.

Note on this clone: The junction departs from the called germline gene at one end, perhaps through a read error. The rearrangement joins TRBV28 to TRBJ1-1; TRBD1 is a possible D gene (5 bases). Germline CDR1 reads MDHEN; CDR2 reads SYDVKM. The CDR3 consists of 10 residues. This CDR3 is CASSRGHQIF. The CDR3 coding sequence is TGTGCCAGCTCACGTGGACACCAGATTTTT. The complete variable domain, with remaining parts taken from reference TRBV28 and TRBJ1-1, reads DVKVTQSSRYLVKRTGEKVFLECVQDMDHENMFWYRQDPGLGLRLIYFSYDVKMKEKGDIPEGYSVSREKKERFSLILESASTNQTSMYLCASSRGHQIFGQGTRLTVV.

Only a few counts were recorded for this clone. The chain couples TRBV10-1 to TRBJ1-1; TRBD1 agrees at 8 bases. The CDR3 covers 13 residues. Germline-derived CDR1 and CDR2 are WNHNN and SYGVQD (reference sequence). J was trimmed by 5 bases and V by 5 bases; bases with no gene match: 4. CDR3 amino acids: CASSRQGRTEAFF. In nucleotides, the CDR3 is TGCGCCAGCAGTAGACAGGGGAGAACTGAAGCTTTCTTT.

This chain links TRBV7-5 with TRBJ1-1; the table calls TRBD1, which could not be checked here. TRBV7-5 is deemed a pseudogene. The CDR3 is 15 residues long. The CDR3 DNA sequence: TGTGCCAGAAGCTTAGCCGGACAGGAGAACACTGAAGCTTTCTTT. Its translation: CARSLAGQENTEAFF.

The rearrangement links TRBV7-9 to TRBJ2-7; D is unresolved. V lost 2 bases and J 3 bases, leaving 5 bases between the germline ends. This CDR3 has 12 amino acids. Germline V gene lookup returns CDR1 SEHNR and CDR2 FQNEAQ (reference sequence). The CDR3 DNA is TGTGCCAGCAGCTTACAGGACTACGAGCAGTACGTC. It translates to CASSLQDYEQYV.